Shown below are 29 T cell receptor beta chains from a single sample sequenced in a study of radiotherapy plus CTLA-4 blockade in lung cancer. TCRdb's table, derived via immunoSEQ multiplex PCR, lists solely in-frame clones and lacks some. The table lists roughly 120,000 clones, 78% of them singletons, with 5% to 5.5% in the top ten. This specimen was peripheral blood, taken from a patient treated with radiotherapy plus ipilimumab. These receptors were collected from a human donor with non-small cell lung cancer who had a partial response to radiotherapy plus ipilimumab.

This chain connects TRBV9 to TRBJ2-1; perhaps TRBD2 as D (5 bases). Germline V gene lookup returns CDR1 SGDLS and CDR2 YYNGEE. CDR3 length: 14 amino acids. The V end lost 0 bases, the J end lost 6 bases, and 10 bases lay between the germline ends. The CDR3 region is CASSVGPEGNEQFF. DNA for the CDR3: TGTGCCAGCAGCGTAGGTCCCGAGGGCAATGAGCAGTTCTTC.

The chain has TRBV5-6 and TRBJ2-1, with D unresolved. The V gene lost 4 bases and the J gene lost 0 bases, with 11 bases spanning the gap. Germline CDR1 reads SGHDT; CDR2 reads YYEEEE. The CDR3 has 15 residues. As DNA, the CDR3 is TGTGCCAGCAGCGTACCGGTCGGCTCCTACAATGAGCAGTTCTTC. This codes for CASSVPVGSYNEQFF.

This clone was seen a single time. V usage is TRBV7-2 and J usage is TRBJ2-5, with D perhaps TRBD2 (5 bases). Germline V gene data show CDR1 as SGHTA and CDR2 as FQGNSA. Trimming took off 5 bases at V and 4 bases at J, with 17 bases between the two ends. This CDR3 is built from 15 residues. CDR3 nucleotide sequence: TGTGCCAGCAGCCCCCTACCTACACGGGGAGAGACCCAGTACTTC. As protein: CASSPLPTRGETQYF. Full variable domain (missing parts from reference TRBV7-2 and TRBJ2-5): GAGVSQSPSNKVTEKGKDVELRCDPISGHTALYWYRQSLGQGLEFLIYFQGNSAPDKSGLPSDRFSAERTGGSVSTLTIQRTQQEDSAVYLCASSPLPTRGETQYFGPGTRLLVL.

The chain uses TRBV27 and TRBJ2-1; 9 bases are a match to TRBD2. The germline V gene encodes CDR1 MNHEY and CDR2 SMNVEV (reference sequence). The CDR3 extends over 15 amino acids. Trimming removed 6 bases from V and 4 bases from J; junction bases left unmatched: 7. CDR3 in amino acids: CASRATSGGYNEQFF. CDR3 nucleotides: TGTGCCAGCAGGGCGACTAGCGGAGGGTACAATGAGCAGTTCTTC.

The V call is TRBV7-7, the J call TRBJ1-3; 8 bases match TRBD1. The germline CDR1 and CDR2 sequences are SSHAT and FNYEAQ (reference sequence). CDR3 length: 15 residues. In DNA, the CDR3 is TGTGCGATCGGAGGCCCAGGGGGCTCAGGAAACACCATATATTTT. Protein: CAIGGPGGSGNTIYF.

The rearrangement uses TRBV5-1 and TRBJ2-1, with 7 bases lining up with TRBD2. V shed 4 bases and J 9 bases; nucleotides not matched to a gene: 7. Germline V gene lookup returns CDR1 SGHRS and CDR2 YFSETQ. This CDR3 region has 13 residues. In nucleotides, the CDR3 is TGCGCCAGCAGCCCAGCCACGGGGGGTGAGCAGTTCTTC. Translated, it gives CASSPATGGEQFF.

The CDR3 here is CASSDSDRGSYGYTF. CDR3 sequence (DNA): TGTGCCAGCAGTGACTCGGACAGGGGTAGCTATGGCTACACCTTC. V and J are TRBV6-4 and TRBJ1-2; 9 positions match TRBD1. The germline V gene has CDR1 MRHNA and CDR2 SNTAGT. CDR3 length equals 15 residues. With V trimmed by 0 bases and J by 4 bases, 3 bases remained unmatched.

CDR3 in amino acids: CASSGGTGNTEAFF. The CDR3 DNA follows: TGCGCCAGCAGCGGAGGGACGGGGAACACTGAAGCTTTCTTT. The V call is TRBV5-1, the J call TRBJ1-1; possibly TRBD1 for D (5 bases). Germline CDR1 and CDR2: SGHRS and YFSETQ. CDR3 length: 14 residues. V lost 4 bases and J 1 base, leaving 11 bases between the germline ends.

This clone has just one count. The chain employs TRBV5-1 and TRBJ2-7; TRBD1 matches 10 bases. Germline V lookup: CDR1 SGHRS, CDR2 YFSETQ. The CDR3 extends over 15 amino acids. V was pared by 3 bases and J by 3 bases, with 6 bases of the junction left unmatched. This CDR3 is CASSSGTGDVYEQYF. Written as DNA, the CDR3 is TGCGCCAGCAGCTCCGGGACAGGGGACGTCTACGAGCAGTACTTC.

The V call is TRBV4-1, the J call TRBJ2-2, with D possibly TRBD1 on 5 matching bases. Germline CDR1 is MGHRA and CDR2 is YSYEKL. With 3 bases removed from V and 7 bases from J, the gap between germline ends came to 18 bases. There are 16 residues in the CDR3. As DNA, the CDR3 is TGCGCCAGCAGCCAGAGCAGGGAAGTTTTGTACGGGGAGCTGTTTTTT. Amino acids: CASSQSREVLYGELFF.

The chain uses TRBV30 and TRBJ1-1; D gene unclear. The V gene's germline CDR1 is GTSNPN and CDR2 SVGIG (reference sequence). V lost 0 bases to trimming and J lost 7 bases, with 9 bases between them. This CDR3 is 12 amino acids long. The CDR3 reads CAWSVMRNEAFF. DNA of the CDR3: TGTGCCTGGAGTGTAATGCGGAATGAAGCTTTCTTT.

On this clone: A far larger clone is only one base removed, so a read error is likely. This CDR3 is CASSRGGMNTEAFF. The CDR3 DNA follows: TGTGCCAGCAGCCGGGGGGGGATGAACACTGAAGCTTTCTTT. The genes are TRBV6-1 and TRBJ1-1; TRBD1 is a possible D gene (5 bases). Germline V gene data show CDR1 as MNHNS and CDR2 as SASEGT. The V gene lost 6 bases and the J gene lost 0 bases, with 11 bases spanning the gap. The CDR3 sequence is 14 residues long.

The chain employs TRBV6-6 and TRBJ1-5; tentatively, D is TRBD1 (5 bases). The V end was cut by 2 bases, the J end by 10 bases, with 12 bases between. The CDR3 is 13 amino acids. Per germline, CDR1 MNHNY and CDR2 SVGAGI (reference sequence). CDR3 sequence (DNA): TGTGCCAGCAGTTACGTCCTAGGGGAACCCCAGCATTTT. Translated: CASSYVLGEPQHF.

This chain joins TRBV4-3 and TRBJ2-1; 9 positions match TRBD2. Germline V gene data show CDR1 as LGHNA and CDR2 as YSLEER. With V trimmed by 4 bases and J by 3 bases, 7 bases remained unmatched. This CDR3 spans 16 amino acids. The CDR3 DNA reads TGCGCCAGCAGCCGTCAGACTAGCGGAGTCTACAATGAGCAGTTCTTC. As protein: CASSRQTSGVYNEQFF.

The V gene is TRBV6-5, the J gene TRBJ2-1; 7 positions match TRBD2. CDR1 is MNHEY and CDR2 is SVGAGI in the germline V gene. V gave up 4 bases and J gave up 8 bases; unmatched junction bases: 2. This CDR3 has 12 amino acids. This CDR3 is CASSWGRDEQFF. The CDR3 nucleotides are TGTGCCAGCAGTTGGGGGAGGGATGAGCAGTTCTTC.

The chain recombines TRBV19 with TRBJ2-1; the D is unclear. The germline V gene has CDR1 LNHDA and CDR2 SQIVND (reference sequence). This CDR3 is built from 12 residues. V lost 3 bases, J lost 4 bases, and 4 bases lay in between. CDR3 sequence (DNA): TGTGCCAGTAGTATCTTATACAATGAGCAGTTCTTC. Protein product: CASSILYNEQFF.

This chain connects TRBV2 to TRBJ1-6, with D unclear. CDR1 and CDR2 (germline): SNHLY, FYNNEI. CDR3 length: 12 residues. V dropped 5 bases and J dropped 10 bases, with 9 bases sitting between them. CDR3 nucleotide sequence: TGTGCCAGCAGTACCTTGAGCTCACCCCTCCACTTT. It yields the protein CASSTLSSPLHF.

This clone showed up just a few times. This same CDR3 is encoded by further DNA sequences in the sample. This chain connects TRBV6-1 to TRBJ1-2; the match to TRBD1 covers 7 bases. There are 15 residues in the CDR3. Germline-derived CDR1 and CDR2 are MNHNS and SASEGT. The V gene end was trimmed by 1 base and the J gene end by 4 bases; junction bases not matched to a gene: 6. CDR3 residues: CASSEDTTGRYGYTF. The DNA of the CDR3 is TGTGCCAGCAGTGAAGACACGACAGGGCGCTATGGCTACACCTTC.

Here the CDR3 reads CAWGGSAGELFF. DNA for the CDR3: TGTGCCTGGGGGGGCTCCGCCGGGGAGCTGTTTTTT. The rearrangement uses TRBV30 and TRBJ2-2; D may be TRBD1 (6 bases). CDR3 length equals 12 residues. CDR1 and CDR2 from the germline V gene are GTSNPN and SVGIG (reference sequence). The V end lost 5 bases, the J end lost 6 bases, and 10 bases lay between the germline ends.

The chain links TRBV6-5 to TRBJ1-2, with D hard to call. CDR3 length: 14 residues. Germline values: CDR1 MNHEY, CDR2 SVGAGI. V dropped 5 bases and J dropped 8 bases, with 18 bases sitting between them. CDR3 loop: CASSLDPGTGGYTF. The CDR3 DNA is TGTGCCAGCAGTCTGGATCCGGGAACGGGAGGCTACACCTTC.

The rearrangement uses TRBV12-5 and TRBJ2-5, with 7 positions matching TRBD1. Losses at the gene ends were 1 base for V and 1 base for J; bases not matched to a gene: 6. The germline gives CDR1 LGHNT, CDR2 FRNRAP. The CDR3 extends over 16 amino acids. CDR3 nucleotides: TGTGCTAGTGGTTTGGGTCTCTACAGGGGCCAAGAGACCCAGTACTTC. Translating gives CASGLGLYRGQETQYF.

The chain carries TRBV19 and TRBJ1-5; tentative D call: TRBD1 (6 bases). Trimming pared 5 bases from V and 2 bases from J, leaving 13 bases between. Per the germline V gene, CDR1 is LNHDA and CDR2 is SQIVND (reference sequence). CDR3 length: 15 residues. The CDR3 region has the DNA TGTGCCAGTAGTTGGGGGGGCAGGGGCAATCAGCCCCAGCATTTT. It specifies CASSWGGRGNQPQHF. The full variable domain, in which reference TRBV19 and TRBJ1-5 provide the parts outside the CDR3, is DGGITQSPKYLFRKEGQNVTLSCEQNLNHDAMYWYRQDPGQGLRLIYYSQIVNDFQKGDIAEGYSVSREKKESFPLTVTSAQKNPTAFYLCASSWGGRGNQPQHFGDGTRLSIL.

CDR3 sequence reads: CASSSSRLSHKETQYF. The CDR3 DNA sequence: TGTGCCAGCAGTTCCTCTAGACTGAGCCATAAAGAGACCCAGTACTTC. The genes are TRBV7-8 and TRBJ2-5; D gene uncertain. Germline V gives CDR1 SGHVS, CDR2 FQNEAQ. The CDR3 extends over 16 amino acids. Trimming left V 6 bases short and J 3 bases short, with 20 bases between.

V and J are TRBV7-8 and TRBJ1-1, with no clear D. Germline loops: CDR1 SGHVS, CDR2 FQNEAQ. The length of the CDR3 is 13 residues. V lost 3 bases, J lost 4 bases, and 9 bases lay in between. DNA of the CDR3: TGTGCCAGCAGCTTCGCTCAGCGCACTGAAGCTTTCTTT. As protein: CASSFAQRTEAFF.

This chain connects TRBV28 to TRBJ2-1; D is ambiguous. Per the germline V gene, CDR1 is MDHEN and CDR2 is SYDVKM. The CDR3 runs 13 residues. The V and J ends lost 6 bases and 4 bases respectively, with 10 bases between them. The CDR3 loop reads CASRVQQYNEQFF. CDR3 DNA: TGTGCCAGCAGAGTACAGCAATACAATGAGCAGTTCTTC.

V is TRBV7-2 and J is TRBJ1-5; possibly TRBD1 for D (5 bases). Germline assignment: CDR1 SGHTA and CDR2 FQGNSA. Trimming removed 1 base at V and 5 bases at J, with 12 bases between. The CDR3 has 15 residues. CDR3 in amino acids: CASSLGGANHQPQHF. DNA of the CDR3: TGTGCCAGCAGCTTAGGGGGCGCGAATCATCAGCCCCAGCATTTT. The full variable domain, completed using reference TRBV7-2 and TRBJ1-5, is GAGVSQSPSNKVTEKGKDVELRCDPISGHTALYWYRQSLGQGLEFLIYFQGNSAPDKSGLPSDRFSAERTGGSVSTLTIQRTQQEDSAVYLCASSLGGANHQPQHFGDGTRLSIL.

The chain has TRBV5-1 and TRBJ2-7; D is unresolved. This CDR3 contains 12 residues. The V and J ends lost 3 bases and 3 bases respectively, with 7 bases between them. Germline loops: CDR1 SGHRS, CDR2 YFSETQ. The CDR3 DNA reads TGCGCCAGCAGCTCCTTCGGCTACGAGCAGTACTTC. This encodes CASSSFGYEQYF.

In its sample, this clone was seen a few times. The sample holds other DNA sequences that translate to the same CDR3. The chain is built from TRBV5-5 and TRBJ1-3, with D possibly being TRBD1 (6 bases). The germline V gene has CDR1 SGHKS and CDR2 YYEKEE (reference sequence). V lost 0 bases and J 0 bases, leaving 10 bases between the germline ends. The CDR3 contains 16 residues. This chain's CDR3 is CASSLDRAFSGNTIYF. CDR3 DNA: TGTGCCAGCAGCTTGGACAGGGCTTTCTCTGGAAACACCATATATTTT.

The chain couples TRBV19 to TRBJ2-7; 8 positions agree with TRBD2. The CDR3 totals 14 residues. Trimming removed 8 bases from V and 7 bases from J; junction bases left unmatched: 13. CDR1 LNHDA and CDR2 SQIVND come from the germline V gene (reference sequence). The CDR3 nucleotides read TGTGCCAGTTCCCTGGGACTAGACCTGGGTGAGCAGTACTTC. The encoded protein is CASSLGLDLGEQYF.